This paragraph reports one T cell receptor (beta chain). What this receptor recognizes is not known. No base quality information exists; no much larger clone differs at one position. This entry belongs to a study of shared clonotypes between healthy human individuals (dated by TCRdb to between 2020 and 2021). Regarding the complete study: A few men and two women, aged 18 to 49 years, made up the cohort. Leukapheresis yielded between about 0.85 and 10 billion PBMCs per donor. To estimate repertoire size and how much clonotypes are shared between individuals, the study performed deep sequencing of blood TCR repertoires from 4 to 6 healthy adults. To increase sequencing depth and limit assay-specific biases, different laboratories used diverse techniques to prepare libraries and sequence TCR repertoires. For each donor, CD4 naive and CD4 memory were each given three plates, CD8 naive was given two plates, and CD8 memory was given one plate.

Study-level results and caveats: When several donors were compared, the shared fraction of clonotypes was about 5% for naive CD4, 3% to 4% for naive CD8, 2.3% for memory CD4, and 0.35% to 0.5% for memory CD8. Sampling was limited to blood, and TCR repertoires in tissue likely differ from TCR repertoires in blood. Compared with non-shared clonotypes, the clonotypes found in all four sorted-subset donors had higher generation probabilities. Pairwise subsampling led to the expectation that sequencing depth would affect the degree of clonotype sharing among donors. Naive subsets generally had larger estimated clonotype richness than memory subsets. Because the study included only a small number of donors, the genetic and exposure-history diversity represented was limited. Incomplete sequencing was indicated by rarefaction of sorted-subset datasets, despite the large sequencing depth.

Using the deep immunoSEQ assay, TCR CDR3 regions were amplified from genomic DNA by multiplex PCR. For each cell subset, the extracted genomic DNA was distributed evenly across all wells of several immunoSEQ 96-well plates, and each plate served as one replicate. For sorted subsets, approximately 210 ng of genomic DNA, equivalent to some 33,000 T cell genomes, went into each replicate PCR. Purified libraries were quantified with a Qubit 3.0 fluorometer, sized on a Bioanalyzer 2100, and re-quantified with the KAPA Library Quantification kit. Each immunoSEQ 96-well plate was sequenced on its own single-read 150-cycle Illumina NextSeq 550 flow cell. For the original study's pipeline: The immunoSEQ output contained only junctional sequences without quality scores, so filtering could not match that applied to full-length reads. Sequences were annotated with PyIR, a Python wrapper for IgBLAST v1.9, and V/J genes and CDR3 were assigned using IMGT germline references. Reads with weak V/J assignments (E-value above 1e-6), missing CDR3, stop codons, out-of-frame junctions, or ambiguous translated residues were removed. V3J clonotypes were defined as sequences sharing the same inferred V gene, J gene, and CDR3 amino acid sequence. To compute the percentage overlap between repertoires, the number of shared unique clonotypes was divided by the size of the smaller repertoire. Richness of each repertoire was evaluated using RTK rarefaction, the Chao1 estimator, and Recon v2.1 estimates of unobserved clonotypes. Generation probabilities were computed with OLGA for all TCRbeta clonotypes obtained by the gDNA method from a handful of donors. TCRdb carries this immuneACCESS record with in-frame sequences only. Its versions omit some clonotypes, under half of them owing to an unresolved V gene in the studies checked, with the rest unexplained. V, J and clone size are those of that table, while D and trimming were read from the DNA. The sample table lists 2 million to 2.5 million clones, around 95% of them with a count of one. In total, the top ten clones hold about 0.13% of the sample.

Healthy HIV-negative adults with no recently reported acute infections or vaccinations were included as donors. All donors were Caucasian adults living in Nashville, Tennessee, USA. Magnetic negative selection was used to enrich CD4+ T cells, after which naive cells were positively selected on CD45RA and the negative fraction became the memory subset. Blood was collected by leukapheresis, and PBMCs were isolated by Ficoll-Histopaque density gradient centrifugation and then cryopreserved in liquid nitrogen vapor phase. Analytical flow cytometry was used to check the purity and quantity of each magnetically sorted T cell population. Each sorted fraction had its genomic DNA isolated and then quantified by UV absorbance on a Nanodrop 2000c. Trimming removed 8 bases from V and 3 bases from J; the gene matches leave 3 bases unexplained. The CDR3 sequence holds 13 residues, the cysteine and phenylalanine included. Only the CDR3 DNA stays, 39 bases, in frame from base 1. From a lookup of the germline V gene, CDR1 and CDR2 are ENHRY and SYGVKD.

The V gene is TRBV10-3 and the J gene is TRBJ2-2; TRBD2 aligns with 7 central bases. This sequence originates from a young man in good health. Sequenced material: naive CD4+ T cells sorted from blood. This specimen's cell subset or site label, per the study, means: CD45RA+ positively selected. In nucleotides, the sequence is TGTGCCATCCTAGGACTAGACACCGGGGAGCTGTTTTTT. Its coded protein is CAILGLDTGELFF.